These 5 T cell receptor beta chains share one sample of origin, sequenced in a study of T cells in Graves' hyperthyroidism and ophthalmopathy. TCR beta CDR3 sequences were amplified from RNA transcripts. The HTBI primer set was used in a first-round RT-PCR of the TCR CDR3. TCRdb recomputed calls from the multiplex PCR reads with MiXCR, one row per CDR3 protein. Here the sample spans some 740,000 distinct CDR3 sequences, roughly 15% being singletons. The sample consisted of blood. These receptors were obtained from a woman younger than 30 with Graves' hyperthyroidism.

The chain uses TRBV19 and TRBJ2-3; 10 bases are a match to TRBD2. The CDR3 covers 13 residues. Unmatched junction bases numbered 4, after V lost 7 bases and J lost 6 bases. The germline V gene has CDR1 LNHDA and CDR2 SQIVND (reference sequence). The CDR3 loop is CASTASGSDTQYF. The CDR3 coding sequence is TGTGCCAGTACAGCTAGCGGGAGCGATACGCAGTATTTT. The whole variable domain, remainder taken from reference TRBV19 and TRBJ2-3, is DGGITQSPKYLFRKEGQNVTLSCEQNLNHDAMYWYRQDPGQGLRLIYYSQIVNDFQKGDIAEGYSVSREKKESFPLTVTSAQKNPTAFYLCASTASGSDTQYFGPGTRLTVL.

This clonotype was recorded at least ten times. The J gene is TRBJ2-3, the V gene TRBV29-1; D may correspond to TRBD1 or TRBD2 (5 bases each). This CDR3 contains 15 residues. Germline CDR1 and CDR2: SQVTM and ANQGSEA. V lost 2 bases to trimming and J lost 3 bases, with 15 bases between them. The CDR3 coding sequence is TGCAGCGTTGAACCCGGCAGGGAGAGAACAGATACGCAGTATTTT. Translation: CSVEPGRERTDTQYF.

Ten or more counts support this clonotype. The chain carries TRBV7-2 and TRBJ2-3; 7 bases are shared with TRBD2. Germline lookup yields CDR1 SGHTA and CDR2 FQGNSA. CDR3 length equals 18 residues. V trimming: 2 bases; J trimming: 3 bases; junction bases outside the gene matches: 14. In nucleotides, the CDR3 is TGTGCCAGCAGCTTACTTAGCGGGCTCGGCAGTCGTACAGATACGCAGTATTTT. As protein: CASSLLSGLGSRTDTQYF.

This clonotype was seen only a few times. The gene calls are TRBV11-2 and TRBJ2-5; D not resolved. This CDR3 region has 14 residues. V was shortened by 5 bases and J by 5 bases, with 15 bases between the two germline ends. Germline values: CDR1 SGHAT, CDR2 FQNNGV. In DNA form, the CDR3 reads TGTGCCAGCAGCCTCCGATGGATAACGGAGACCCAGTACTTC. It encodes CASSLRWITETQYF.

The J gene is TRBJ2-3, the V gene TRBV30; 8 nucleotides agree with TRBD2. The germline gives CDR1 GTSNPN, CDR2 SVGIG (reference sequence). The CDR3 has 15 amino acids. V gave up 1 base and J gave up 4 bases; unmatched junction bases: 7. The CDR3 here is CAWSEWAGGPDTQYF. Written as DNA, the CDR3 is TGTGCCTGGAGTGAGTGGGCGGGAGGTCCAGATACGCAGTATTTT.